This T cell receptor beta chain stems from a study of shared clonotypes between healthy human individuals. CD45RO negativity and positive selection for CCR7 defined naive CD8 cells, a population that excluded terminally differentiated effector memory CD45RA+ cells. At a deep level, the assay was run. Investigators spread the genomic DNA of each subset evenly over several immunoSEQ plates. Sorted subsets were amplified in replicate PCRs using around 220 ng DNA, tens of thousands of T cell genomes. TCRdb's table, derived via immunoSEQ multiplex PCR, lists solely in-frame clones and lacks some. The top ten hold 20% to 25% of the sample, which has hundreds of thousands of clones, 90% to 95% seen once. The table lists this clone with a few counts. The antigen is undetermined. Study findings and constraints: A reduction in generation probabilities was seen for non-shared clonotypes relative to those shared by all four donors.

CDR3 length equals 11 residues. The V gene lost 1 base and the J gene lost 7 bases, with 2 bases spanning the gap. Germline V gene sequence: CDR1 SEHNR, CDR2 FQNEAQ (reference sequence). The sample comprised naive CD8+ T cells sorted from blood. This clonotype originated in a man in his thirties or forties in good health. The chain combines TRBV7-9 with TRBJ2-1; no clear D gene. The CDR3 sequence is CASSLENEQFF. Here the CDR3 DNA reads TGTGCCAGCAGCTTAGAAAATGAGCAGTTCTTC.